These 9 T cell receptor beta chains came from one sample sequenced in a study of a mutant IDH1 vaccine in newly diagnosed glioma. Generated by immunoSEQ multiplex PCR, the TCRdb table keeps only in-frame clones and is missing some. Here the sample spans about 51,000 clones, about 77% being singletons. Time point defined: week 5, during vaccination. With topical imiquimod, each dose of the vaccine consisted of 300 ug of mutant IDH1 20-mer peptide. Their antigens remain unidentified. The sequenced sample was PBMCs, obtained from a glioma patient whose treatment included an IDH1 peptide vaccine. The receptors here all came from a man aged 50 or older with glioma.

The CDR3 protein is CASSQDVSGSPLHF. CDR3 in DNA: TGCGCCAGCAGCCAAGATGTCAGTGGATCACCCCTCCACTTT. V and J are TRBV4-1 and TRBJ1-6; D is unresolved. The CDR3 length is 14 residues. Trimming removed 0 bases from V and 10 bases from J, with 10 bases in between. Germline CDR1 reads MGHRA; CDR2 reads YSYEKL.

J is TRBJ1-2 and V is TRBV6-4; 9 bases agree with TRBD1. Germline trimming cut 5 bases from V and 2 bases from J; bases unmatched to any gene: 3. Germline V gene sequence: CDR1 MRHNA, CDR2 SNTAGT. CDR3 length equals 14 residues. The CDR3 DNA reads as TGTGCCAGCAGTTCCGGGACAGGGAACTATGGCTACACCTTC. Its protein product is CASSSGTGNYGYTF.

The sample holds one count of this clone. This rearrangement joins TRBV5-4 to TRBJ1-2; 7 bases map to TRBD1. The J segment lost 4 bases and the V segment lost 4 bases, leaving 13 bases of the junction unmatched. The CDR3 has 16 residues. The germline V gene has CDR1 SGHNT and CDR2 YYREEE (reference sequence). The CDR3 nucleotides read TGTGCCAGCAGCCCCTCGGGAGGGGGCGCGGGCTATGGCTACACCTTC. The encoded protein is CASSPSGGGAGYGYTF.

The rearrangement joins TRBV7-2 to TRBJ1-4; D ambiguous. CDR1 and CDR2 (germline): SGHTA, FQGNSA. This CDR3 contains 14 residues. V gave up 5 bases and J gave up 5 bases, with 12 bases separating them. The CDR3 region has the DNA TGTGCCAGCAGCCTGGACTCAGCAAATGAAAAACTGTTTTTT. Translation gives CASSLDSANEKLFF. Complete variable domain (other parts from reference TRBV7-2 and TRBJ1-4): GAGVSQSPSNKVTEKGKDVELRCDPISGHTALYWYRQSLGQGLEFLIYFQGNSAPDKSGLPSDRFSAERTGGSVSTLTIQRTQQEDSAVYLCASSLDSANEKLFFGSGTQLSVL.

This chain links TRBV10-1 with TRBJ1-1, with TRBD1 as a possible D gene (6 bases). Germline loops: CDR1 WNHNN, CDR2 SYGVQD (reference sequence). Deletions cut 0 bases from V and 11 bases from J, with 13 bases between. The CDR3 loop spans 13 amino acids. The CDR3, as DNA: TGCGCCAGCAGTGAGTCGACCAGGGGATCGGCTTTCTTT. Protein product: CASSESTRGSAFF.

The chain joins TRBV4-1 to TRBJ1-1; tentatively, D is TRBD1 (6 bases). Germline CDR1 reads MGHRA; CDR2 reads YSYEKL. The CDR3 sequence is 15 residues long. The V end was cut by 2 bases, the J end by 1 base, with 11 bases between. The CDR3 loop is CASSQKGGANTEAFF. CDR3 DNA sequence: TGCGCCAGCAGCCAAAAGGGGGGGGCGAACACTGAAGCTTTCTTT.

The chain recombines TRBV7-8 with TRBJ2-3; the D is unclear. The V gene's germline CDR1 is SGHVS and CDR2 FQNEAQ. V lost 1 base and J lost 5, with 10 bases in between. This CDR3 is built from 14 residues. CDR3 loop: CASSLGRWGDTQYF. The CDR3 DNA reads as TGTGCCAGCAGCTTAGGCCGGTGGGGAGATACGCAGTATTTT. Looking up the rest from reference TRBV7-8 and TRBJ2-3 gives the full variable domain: GAGVSQSPRYKVAKRGQDVALRCDPISGHVSLFWYQQALGQGPEFLTYFQNEAQLDKSGLPSDRFFAERPEGSVSTLKIQRTQQEDSAVYLCASSLGRWGDTQYFGPGTRLTVL.

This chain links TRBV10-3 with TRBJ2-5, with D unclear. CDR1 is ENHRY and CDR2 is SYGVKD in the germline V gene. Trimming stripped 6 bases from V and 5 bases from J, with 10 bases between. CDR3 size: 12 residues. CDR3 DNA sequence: TGTGCCATCAGAGGAGATGGGGAGACCCAGTACTTC. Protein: CAIRGDGETQYF.

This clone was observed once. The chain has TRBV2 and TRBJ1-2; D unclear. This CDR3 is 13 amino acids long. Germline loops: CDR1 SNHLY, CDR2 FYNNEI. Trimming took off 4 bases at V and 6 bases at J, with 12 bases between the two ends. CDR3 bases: TGTGCCAGCAGTGTCCAGGATCCGGATGGCTACACCTTC. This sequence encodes CASSVQDPDGYTF.